The entry below gives a single T cell receptor (beta chain) sequence along with its context. Its matching antigen is unknown. This CDR3 comprises 15 residues. V lost 5 bases, J lost 0 bases, and 13 bases lay in between. In germline, CDR1 is MNHEY, CDR2 SVGAGI. This entry belongs to a study of cytomegalovirus exposure and HLA in healthy donors. Study-level results: The study labeled 164 TCR beta chains cytomegalovirus-associated. Relative to equally common others, HLA-associated TCR beta chains showed greater clonal expansion in a later analysis. In vitro testing confirmed a few CMV-associated chains as specific for CMV antigens. In a later analysis, V- and J-gene trimming of beta chains associated with a DCLRE1C missense variant, replicated independently.

Amplification used 60 Vbeta primers and 13 Jbeta primers. Clones were sequenced by immunoSEQ multiplex PCR, and TCRdb holds only the in-frame ones, with some missing. The data hold fewer than 200,000 clones, with approximately 80% observed a single time. The sequenced sample consisted of PBMCs. This sequence was found in a man aged 18 to 30 in good health and CMV-seropositive. The gene calls are TRBV6-5 and TRBJ1-1; TRBD1 is a possible D gene (6 bases). The CDR3 coding sequence is TGTGCCAGCAGTCCCTGGACAGAAGTGAACACTGAAGCTTTCTTT. It yields the protein CASSPWTEVNTEAFF.